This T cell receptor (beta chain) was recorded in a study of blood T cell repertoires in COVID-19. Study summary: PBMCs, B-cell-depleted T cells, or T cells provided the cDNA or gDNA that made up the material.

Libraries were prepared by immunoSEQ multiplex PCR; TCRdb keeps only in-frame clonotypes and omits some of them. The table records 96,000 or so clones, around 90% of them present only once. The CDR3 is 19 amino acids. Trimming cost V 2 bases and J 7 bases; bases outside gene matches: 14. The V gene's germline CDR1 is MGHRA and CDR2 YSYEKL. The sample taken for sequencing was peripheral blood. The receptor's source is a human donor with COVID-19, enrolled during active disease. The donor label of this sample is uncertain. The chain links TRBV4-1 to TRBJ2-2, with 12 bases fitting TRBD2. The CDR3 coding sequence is TGCGCCAGCAGCCAATTAGAGGGGACTAGCGGGTACCGCGTCGGGGAGCTGTTTTTT. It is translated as CASSQLEGTSGYRVGELFF.